These T cell receptor beta chains were read from a single sample in a study of blood T cell repertoires in COVID-19. The method was immunoSEQ multiplex PCR; TCRdb's version includes in-frame clones alone and lacks a portion of them. Of roughly 260,000 clones detected, approximately 80% appear once; the ten largest clones hold roughly 4%. The sequenced sample was peripheral blood. All receptors come from a woman between 40 and 55 years old with active or convalescent COVID-19. The CDR3 runs from the conserved cysteine through the conserved F or W. Fields, in order: V gene, J gene, D gene, clone size, CDR3 protein, CDR3 DNA. The D gene is left open where the match is weak. Expanded clones get a size class; other rows say once, few or many, or leave the size out.

TRBV25-1	TRBJ2-3	NA	NA	CASSGPWTPDTSTDTQYF	TGTGCCAGCAGTGGACCCTGGACACCCGATACTAGCACAGATACGCAGTATTTT
TRBV4-1	TRBJ1-1	NA	NA	CASSQGRRTEAFF	TGCGCCAGCAGCCAGGGGAGGAGGACTGAAGCTTTCTTT
TRBV9	TRBJ2-5	NA	once	CASSVATSGQETQYF	TGTGCCAGCAGCGTAGCTACATCGGGACAAGAGACCCAGTACTTC
TRBV10-3	TRBJ1-1	TRBD1	NA	CATGIQGWNTEAFF	TGTGCCACAGGGATACAGGGGTGGAACACTGAAGCTTTCTTT
TRBV5-1	TRBJ2-5	NA	few	CASSLGQGGGETQYF	TGCGCCAGCAGCTTGGGTCAGGGAGGTGGAGAGACCCAGTACTTC
TRBV18	TRBJ1-5	TRBD1	once	CASSPNGTGGQPQHF	TGTGCCAGCTCACCAAACGGGACAGGGGGACAGCCCCAGCATTTT
TRBV18	TRBJ2-4	TRBD1	NA	CASSPGDRGAYF	TGTGCCAGCTCACCTGGGGACAGGGGGGCGTACTTC
TRBV6-2/TRBV6-3	TRBJ1-5	NA	NA	CASSSLIVNQPQHF	TGTGCCAGCAGCTCCCTCATAGTGAATCAGCCCCAGCATTTT
TRBV28	TRBJ2-1	TRBD2	NA	CASSFPTSRYYNEQFF	TGTGCCAGCAGTTTTCCGACTAGCAGATATTACAATGAGCAGTTCTTC
TRBV3-1/TRBV3-2	TRBJ1-4	NA	NA	CASSWTGSTNEKLFF	TGTGCCAGCAGCTGGACGGGATCAACTAATGAAAAACTGTTTTTT
TRBV29-1	TRBJ1-1	NA	NA	CSVEVWREAFF	TGCAGCGTTGAAGTTTGGAGAGAAGCTTTCTTT
TRBV5-1	TRBJ2-5	NA	NA	CASSLVSSQETQYF	TGCGCCAGCAGCTTGGTGTCCAGCCAAGAGACCCAGTACTTC
TRBV7-6	TRBJ2-3	TRBD1	NA	CASSPDRGIGTDTQYF	TGTGCCAGCAGCCCTGACAGGGGGATCGGCACAGATACGCAGTATTTT
TRBV27	TRBJ1-1	NA	NA	CASSLLPWGGGDTEAFF	TGTGCCAGCAGTTTATTACCCTGGGGAGGGGGGGACACTGAAGCTTTCTTT
TRBV9	TRBJ2-7	TRBD1	once	CASSGSGTGGSEQYF	TGTGCCAGCAGCGGGTCCGGGACAGGGGGGTCCGAGCAGTACTTC
TRBV28	TRBJ1-5	TRBD1	NA	CASRSGQALNQPQHF	TGTGCCAGCAGATCGGGACAGGCCCTCAATCAGCCCCAGCATTTT
TRBV12-3/TRBV12-4	TRBJ1-1	NA	NA	CATGQNTEAFF	TGTGCCACGGGACAGAACACTGAAGCTTTCTTT
TRBV5-1	TRBJ1-2	TRBD1	NA	CASSLQGARGYTF	TGCGCCAGCAGCTTACAGGGGGCACGGGGCTACACCTTC
TRBV29-1	TRBJ1-1	TRBD1	once	CSVSRGRVAFF	TGCAGCGTGTCCAGGGGGCGCGTTGCTTTCTTT
TRBV28	TRBJ1-2	TRBD1	NA	CASSPDGTGIYGYTF	TGTGCCAGCAGTCCGGACGGGACAGGGATTTATGGCTACACCTTC
TRBV30	TRBJ2-6	TRBD2	NA	CAWSFHSGGNGANVLTF	TGTGCCTGGAGTTTCCATTCGGGAGGGAATGGGGCCAACGTCCTGACTTTC
TRBV7-3	TRBJ2-3	TRBD2	NA	CASSLFAGGSTDTQYF	TGTGCCAGCAGCTTATTCGCGGGGGGTTCCACAGATACGCAGTATTTT
TRBV7-6	TRBJ2-5	TRBD1	NA	CASSFDRGGQETQYF	TGTGCCAGCAGCTTCGACAGGGGGGGCCAAGAGACCCAGTACTTC
TRBV5-1	TRBJ1-2	TRBD1	NA	CASSFQQGFGYTF	TGCGCCAGCAGCTTTCAACAGGGGTTTGGCTACACCTTC
TRBV7-9	TRBJ1-2	NA	NA	CASSLSTGANYGYTF	TGTGCCAGCAGCTTAAGTACGGGAGCTAACTATGGCTACACCTTC
TRBV6-6	TRBJ2-2	TRBD2	NA	CASSYNGGANTGELFF	TGTGCCAGCAGTTACAACGGGGGGGCGAACACCGGGGAGCTGTTTTTT
TRBV24-1	TRBJ2-1	TRBD2	NA	CATSERGGQRGTYNEQFF	TGTGCCACCAGTGAGAGGGGAGGGCAGCGGGGAACCTACAATGAGCAGTTCTTC
TRBV7-9	TRBJ1-1	TRBD1	once	CASSSSGPQGAKNTEAFF	TGTGCCAGCAGCTCGAGCGGACCACAGGGGGCCAAGAACACTGAAGCTTTCTTT
TRBV6-1	TRBJ2-7	TRBD1	NA	CASSEVGDRGYEQYF	TGTGCCAGCAGTGAAGTAGGGGACAGGGGCTACGAGCAGTACTTC